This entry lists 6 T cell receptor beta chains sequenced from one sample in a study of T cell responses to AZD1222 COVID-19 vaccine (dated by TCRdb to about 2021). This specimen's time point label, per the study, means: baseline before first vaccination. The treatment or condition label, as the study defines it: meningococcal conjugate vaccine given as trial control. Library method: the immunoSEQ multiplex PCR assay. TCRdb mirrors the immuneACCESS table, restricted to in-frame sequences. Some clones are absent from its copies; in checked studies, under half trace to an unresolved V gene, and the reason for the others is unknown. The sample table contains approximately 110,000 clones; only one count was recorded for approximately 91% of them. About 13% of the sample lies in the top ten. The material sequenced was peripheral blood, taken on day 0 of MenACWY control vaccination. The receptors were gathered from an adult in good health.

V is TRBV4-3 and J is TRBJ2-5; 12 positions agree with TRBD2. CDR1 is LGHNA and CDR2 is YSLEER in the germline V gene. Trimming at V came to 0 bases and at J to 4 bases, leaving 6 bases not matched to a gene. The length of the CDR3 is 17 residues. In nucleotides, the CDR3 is TGCGCCAGCAGCCAAGATGGGACTAGCGGGTCGATAGAGACCCAGTACTTC. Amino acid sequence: CASSQDGTSGSIETQYF.

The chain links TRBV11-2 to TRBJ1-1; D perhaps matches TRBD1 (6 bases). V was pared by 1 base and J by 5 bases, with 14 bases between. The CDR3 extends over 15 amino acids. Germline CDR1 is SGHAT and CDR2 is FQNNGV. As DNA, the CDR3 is TGTGCCAGCAGCTTAGGGCTAGGGGGGAGGACTGAAGCTTTCTTT. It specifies CASSLGLGGRTEAFF.

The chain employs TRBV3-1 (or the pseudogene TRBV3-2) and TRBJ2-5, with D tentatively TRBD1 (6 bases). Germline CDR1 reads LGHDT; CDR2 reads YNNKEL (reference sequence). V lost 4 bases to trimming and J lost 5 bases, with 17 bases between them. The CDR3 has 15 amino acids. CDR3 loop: CASSLDQQGSETQYF. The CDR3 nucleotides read TGTGCCAGCAGCCTCGATCAACAGGGATCGGAGACCCAGTACTTC.

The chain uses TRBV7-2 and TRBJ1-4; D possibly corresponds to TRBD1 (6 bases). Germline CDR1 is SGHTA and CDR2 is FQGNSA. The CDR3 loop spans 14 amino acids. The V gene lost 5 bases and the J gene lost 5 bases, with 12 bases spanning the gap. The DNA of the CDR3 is TGTGCCAGCAGCACTCGGGGGGCAAATGAAAAACTGTTTTTT. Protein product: CASSTRGANEKLFF.

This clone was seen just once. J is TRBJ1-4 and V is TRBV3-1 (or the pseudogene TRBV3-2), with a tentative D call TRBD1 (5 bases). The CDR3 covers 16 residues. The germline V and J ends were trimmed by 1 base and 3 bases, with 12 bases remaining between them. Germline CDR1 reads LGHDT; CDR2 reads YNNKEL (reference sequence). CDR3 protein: CASSQGWGAANEKLFF. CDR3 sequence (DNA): TGTGCCAGCAGCCAAGGGTGGGGCGCAGCTAATGAAAAACTGTTTTTT.

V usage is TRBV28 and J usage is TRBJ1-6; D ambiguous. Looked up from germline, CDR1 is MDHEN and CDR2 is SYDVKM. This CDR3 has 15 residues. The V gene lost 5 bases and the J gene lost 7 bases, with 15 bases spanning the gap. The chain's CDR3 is CASSPHVQQNSPLHF. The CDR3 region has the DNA TGTGCCAGCAGTCCCCACGTCCAACAGAATTCACCCCTCCACTTT.